This T cell receptor (beta chain) came from a study of OX40 agonist ivuxolimab in advanced cancers. Exclusion of a patient followed from autoimmune disease history or systemic immunosuppression. TCRdb's table, derived via immunoSEQ multiplex PCR, lists solely in-frame clones and lacks some. The profile shows 55,000 to 90,000 clones, 75% to 85% of them singletons. The CDR3 is 14 amino acids. V was clipped by 0 bases and J by 11 bases, with 17 bases between them. Germline V gene data show CDR1 as SGHNT and CDR2 as YYREEE (reference sequence). The sequence came from an adult with an advanced solid tumor such as melanoma, head and neck, liver or kidney cancer. The material was CD4+ or CD8+ T cells sorted from blood, obtained in a trial of the OX40 agonist ivuxolimab. The V call is TRBV5-4, the J call TRBJ2-5; D gene uncertain. Written as DNA, the CDR3 is TGTGCCAGCAGCTTGGGACAAGTAGTCTTTGAGCAGTACTTC. It encodes CASSLGQVVFEQYF.